This note documents a single TCR beta chain sequence. J lost 10 bases, V lost 5 bases, and 16 bases had no gene match. Germline V gene sequence: CDR1 MDHEN, CDR2 SYDVKM. The CDR3 contains 15 residues. These data come from a study of cytomegalovirus exposure and HLA in healthy donors. Measured with immunoSEQ multiplex PCR; TCRdb has only the in-frame clones, and not every one. Of 76,000 or so clones in the sample, about 93% were seen once. The receptor was derived from a woman younger than 35 in good health and CMV-seronegative. V gene TRBV28 combines with J gene TRBJ1-1; 7 nucleotides line up with TRBD1. Sample: PBMCs. CDR3 protein: CASSLGVAGGTGAFF. The CDR3 DNA reads as TGTGCCAGCAGTCTAGGGGTGGCAGGGGGAACAGGAGCTTTCTTT.